This TCR beta chain was identified in a study of PD-1 blockade in classical Hodgkin lymphoma. Study context: Intravenous nivolumab at 3 mg/kg was given to patients every 2 weeks. Findings of the study overall: Whereas CD4+ TCR diversity had risen significantly by C4D1, CD8+ TCR diversity had not.

Libraries were prepared by immunoSEQ multiplex PCR; TCRdb keeps only in-frame clonotypes and omits some of them. Here the sample spans about 8,000 clones, roughly three quarters being singletons. Only a few counts were recorded for this clone. Its antigen is as yet unknown. Each patient relapsed following autologous stem cell transplantation, and prior brentuximab vedotin exposure differed. Magnetic depletion of unwanted cells isolated CD4+ T cells from thawed PBMCs. The clonotype comes from a human donor with classical Hodgkin lymphoma. The sample in question was CD4+ T cells from blood, obtained at baseline.

CDR3 protein: CASSVVVGDYEQYF. DNA of the CDR3: TGTGCCAGCAGTGTCGTCGTTGGGGACTACGAGCAGTACTTC. The chain couples TRBV6-6 to TRBJ2-7; D unclear. Trimming pared 5 bases from V and 3 bases from J, leaving 14 bases between. Germline CDR1 is MNHNY and CDR2 is SVGAGI (reference sequence). CDR3 length: 14 residues.